These 20 T cell receptor beta chains originate from one sample sequenced in a study of blood T cell repertoires in COVID-19. Profiled with immunoSEQ multiplex PCR; TCRdb holds only in-frame clones, not every one. This table holds some 300,000 clones, approximately 84% found once. Sequencing was performed on PBMCs or T cells enriched from blood (not recorded which). The source of these receptors is a man aged 25 to 45 who had recovered from COVID-19.

The chain links TRBV5-4 to TRBJ2-4; 9 positions agree with TRBD2. V shed 0 bases, J shed 0 bases, and the junction held 10 bases outside the gene matches. The CDR3 sequence is 19 residues long. From germline, CDR1 is SGHNT and CDR2 YYREEE (reference sequence). CDR3 loop: CASSLGGASGNLAKNIQYF. The CDR3 DNA sequence: TGTGCCAGCAGCTTGGGAGGTGCTAGCGGGAACTTAGCCAAAAACATTCAGTACTTC.

V gene TRBV14 combines with J gene TRBJ2-5; 7 bases map to TRBD2. J lost 2 bases, V lost 5 bases, and 2 bases had no gene match. The CDR3 contains 13 residues. CDR1 and CDR2 from the germline V gene are SGHDN and FVKESK. DNA for the CDR3: TGTGCCAGCAGCGGGGGACTACAAGAGACCCAGTACTTC. As protein: CASSGGLQETQYF.

The chain is built from TRBV29-1 and TRBJ2-2; TRBD1 aligns across 7 bases. Germline loops: CDR1 SQVTM, CDR2 ANQGSEA. V dropped 4 bases and J dropped 11; count of bases not matched to a gene: 4. The CDR3 sequence is 11 residues long. For the CDR3, the DNA is TGCAGCGTTGCAGGGGGAGTAGAGCTGTTTTTT. This encodes CSVAGGVELFF.

This chain connects TRBV4-2 to TRBJ2-3; D is perhaps TRBD1 (5 bases). This CDR3 has 12 amino acids. Per germline, CDR1 LGHNA and CDR2 YNFKEQ. V was clipped by 7 bases and J by 6 bases, with 11 bases between them. The CDR3, as DNA: TGTGCCAGCAACTCAGGGTATGATACGCAGTATTTT. Translation gives CASNSGYDTQYF.

J is TRBJ1-1 and V is TRBV11-3, with D maybe TRBD1 (6 bases). V lost 3 bases, J lost 2 bases, and 13 bases lay in between. Germline lookup yields CDR1 SGHNT and CDR2 YENEEA. The CDR3 consists of 15 residues. CDR3 sequence (DNA): TGTGCCAGCAGCTTGGGGGCCGGACAAAACACTGAAGCTTTCTTT. Translating gives CASSLGAGQNTEAFF. The variable domain in full, completed from reference TRBV11-3 and TRBJ1-1, reads EAGVVQSPRYKIIEKKQPVAFWCNPISGHNTLYWYLQNLGQGPELLIRYENEEAVDDSQLPKDRFSAERLKGVDSTLKIQPAELGDSAVYLCASSLGAGQNTEAFFGQGTRLTVV.

Turning to this clone: This may be a read error, as it is one base from a much larger clone. The chain uses TRBV7-6 and TRBJ2-6; tentative D call: TRBD2 (5 bases). Germline lookup yields CDR1 SGHVS and CDR2 FNYEAQ. The CDR3 runs 15 residues. Trimming cost V 5 bases and J 0 bases, with 8 bases left between them. Here the CDR3 reads CASSPAGSGANVLTF. CDR3 bases: TGTGCCAGCAGCCCTGCGGGCTCTGGGGCCAACGTCCTGACTTTC.

The V and J genes are TRBV27 and TRBJ1-2, with D tentatively TRBD1 (5 bases). Trimming removed 7 bases from V and 0 bases from J, with 15 bases in between. Looked up from germline, CDR1 is MNHEY and CDR2 is SMNVEV (reference sequence). This CDR3 contains 15 residues. As DNA, the CDR3 is TGTGCCAGCATGGGAAGGGGACTAACTAACTATGGCTACACCTTC. This sequence encodes CASMGRGLTNYGYTF.

The chain has TRBV11-1 and TRBJ2-1, with D unresolved. Germline loops: CDR1 SGHAT, CDR2 FQDESV (reference sequence). The CDR3 covers 12 residues. Deletions cut 4 bases from V and 5 bases from J, with 6 bases between. DNA for the CDR3: TGTGCCAGCAGCTCAAAGCACAATGAGCAGTTCTTC. Protein product: CASSSKHNEQFF.

This chain uses TRBV27 with TRBJ1-3, with 7 bases matching TRBD1. Germline CDR1 is MNHEY and CDR2 is SMNVEV (reference sequence). The CDR3 length is 19 residues. With 6 bases clipped from V and 0 bases from J, the junction kept 17 bases outside the gene matches. In DNA, the CDR3 is TGTGCCAGCAGAGAGCCGGGACAGTCGTTTAGCCACTCTGGAAACACCATATATTTT. Translation: CASREPGQSFSHSGNTIYF.

This chain joins TRBV27 and TRBJ2-7, with D tentatively TRBD2 (5 bases). Trimming pared 8 bases from V and 2 bases from J, leaving 13 bases between. The germline CDR1 and CDR2 sequences are MNHEY and SMNVEV (reference sequence). CDR3 length: 13 amino acids. CDR3 loop: CASSVGVPYEQYF. CDR3 coding DNA: TGTGCCAGCTCGGTCGGGGTGCCCTACGAGCAGTACTTC.

This chain joins TRBV19 and TRBJ2-2, with 7 bases aligning to TRBD1. V trimming: 8 bases; J trimming: 5 bases; junction bases outside the gene matches: 5. Germline V gives CDR1 LNHDA, CDR2 SQIVND (reference sequence). This CDR3 contains 13 residues. The CDR3 coding sequence is TGTGCCAGTCCTAACAGGGGTACCGGGGAGCTGTTTTTT. This translates into CASPNRGTGELFF.

This clone appeared once. The J gene is TRBJ2-1, the V gene TRBV19, with TRBD2 matching 9 bases. This CDR3 has 17 residues. Losses at the gene ends were 5 bases for V and 4 bases for J; bases not matched to a gene: 12. CDR1 is LNHDA and CDR2 is SQIVND in the germline V gene (reference sequence). This chain's CDR3 is CASSPITLAGSYNEQFF. CDR3 bases: TGTGCCAGTAGTCCGATAACCCTAGCGGGAAGTTACAATGAGCAGTTCTTC. The whole variable domain, filled in from reference TRBV19 and TRBJ2-1, reads DGGITQSPKYLFRKEGQNVTLSCEQNLNHDAMYWYRQDPGQGLRLIYYSQIVNDFQKGDIAEGYSVSREKKESFPLTVTSAQKNPTAFYLCASSPITLAGSYNEQFFGPGTRLTVL.

In this sample, this clone turned up once. This sequence joins TRBV18 and TRBJ1-5; D unclear. The CDR3 extends over 14 amino acids. The V end lost 5 bases, the J end lost 0 bases, and 8 bases lay between the germline ends. Germline-derived CDR1 and CDR2 are KGHSH and LQKENI. CDR3 DNA sequence: TGTGCCAGCTCATCAACTGATAGCAATCAGCCCCAGCATTTT. This encodes CASSSTDSNQPQHF.

The chain recombines TRBV2 with TRBJ2-1; TRBD2 matches at 12 bases. CDR3 length: 16 amino acids. The germline gives CDR1 SNHLY, CDR2 FYNNEI. V lost 6 bases to trimming and J lost 4 bases; unmatched junction nucleotides: 7. CDR3 coding DNA: TGTGCCAGCAGAAATCTAGCGGGGGGGGAGTACAATGAGCAGTTCTTC. Translating gives CASRNLAGGEYNEQFF.

This CDR3 reads CASSRGGEPNYGYTF. CDR3 DNA sequence: TGCGCCAGCAGCCGTGGCGGGGAGCCTAACTATGGCTACACCTTC. The genes are TRBV5-1 and TRBJ1-2; D remains unclear. The V end was cut by 4 bases, the J end by 0 bases, with 13 bases between. CDR1 SGHRS and CDR2 YFSETQ come from the germline V gene. The CDR3 contains 15 residues.

This chain uses TRBV6-5 with TRBJ1-4; D uncertain. In germline, CDR1 is MNHEY, CDR2 SVGAGI. This CDR3 is 13 amino acids long. V lost 6 bases, J lost 5 bases, and 10 bases lay in between. This CDR3 reads CASRAHQNEKLFF. The CDR3 DNA follows: TGTGCCAGCAGGGCACACCAGAATGAAAAACTGTTTTTT.

CDR3 DNA sequence: TGTGCCACGCGGGGGACACCCCGAAACACCGGGGAGCTGTTTTTT. Protein sequence: CATRGTPRNTGELFF. The V call is TRBV10-3, the J call TRBJ2-2; D perhaps matches TRBD2 (7 bases). There are 15 residues in the CDR3. Germline CDR1 is ENHRY and CDR2 is SYGVKD. V lost 10 bases, J lost 2 bases, and 17 bases lay in between.

The V gene is TRBV14, the J gene TRBJ2-5, with 8 bases fitting TRBD2. The length of the CDR3 is 15 residues. Trimming cost V 4 bases and J 5 bases; bases outside gene matches: 9. Germline-derived CDR1 and CDR2 are SGHDN and FVKESK. This chain's CDR3 is CASSLAGWGLETQYF. The CDR3 coding sequence is TGTGCCAGCAGCCTAGCGGGATGGGGGTTGGAGACCCAGTACTTC.

V and J are TRBV11-2 and TRBJ1-6; 7 nucleotides align to TRBD1. The J segment lost 8 bases and the V segment lost 5 bases, leaving 6 bases of the junction unmatched. Germline lookup yields CDR1 SGHAT and CDR2 FQNNGV. The CDR3 is made up of 14 amino acids. CDR3 sequence reads: CASSDRQGHSPLHF. CDR3 DNA sequence: TGTGCCAGCAGCGACAGACAGGGCCATTCACCCCTCCACTTT.

The chain recombines TRBV7-8 with TRBJ2-5; unclear D gene. There are 12 residues in the CDR3. Germline loops: CDR1 SGHVS, CDR2 FQNEAQ. The ends were cut back, 5 bases at V and 5 bases at J, with 9 bases in the middle. CDR3 sequence: CASSQIRETQYF. CDR3 nucleotides: TGTGCCAGCAGCCAAATTCGGGAGACCCAGTACTTC.